This T cell receptor beta chain was found in a study of regulatory T cells in long-lasting Graves disease. The V gene's germline CDR1 is SGHTA and CDR2 FQGNSA. J gave up 3 bases and V 4 bases, and 8 bases lay outside the gene matches. This CDR3 contains 15 residues. Time point in this sample: persistent/refractory GD, antithyroid drugs over 5 years with positive TRAb. Scientists built the TCR library using RNA that was extracted from PBMCs. Researchers made TCR beta libraries by using iRepertoire HTBI primers and running Arm-PCR on CDR3 regions. MiXCR, run by TCRdb on the multiplex PCR reads, gives a single entry per CDR3 protein. The sample contains approximately 380,000 distinct CDR3 sequences, less than 25% of which appear only once. This clonotype was seen repeatedly, ten times or more.

The rearrangement joins TRBV7-2 to TRBJ1-1, with TRBD1 matching over 7 bases. The origin of this receptor is a female donor with Graves disease. Sequenced here: peripheral blood mononuclear cells (PBMCs), sampled when the disease was refractory, from a patient treated with antithyroid drugs. DNA of the CDR3: TGTGCCAGCAGCTCTCGACAGGGATGGGACACTGAAGCTTTCTTT. Its translation is CASSSRQGWDTEAFF.